These T cell receptor beta chains were read from a single sample in a study of T cells after yellow fever vaccination. TCRdb ran MiXCR on the 5' RACE reads and lists one entry per CDR3 protein. The data contain 160,000 or so distinct CDR3 sequences, approximately 6.7% of them singletons. The sequences come from CD4+ T cells sorted from PBMCs, collected about 5 days after the first yellow fever vaccination. Receptors were obtained from a man younger than 30 who received the YFV17D yellow fever vaccine. Both conserved end residues are part of each CDR3. Each record gives: J gene, V gene, D gene, clone size, CDR3 DNA, CDR3 protein. The D gene is left open where the match is weak. Only part of the rows carry a size: once, few, many, or a class if the clone is expanded.

>TRBJ1-3|TRBV5-5|.|.
TGTGCCAGCAGCTTGGATGCTGGCTCTGGAAACACCATATATTTT
CASSLDAGSGNTIYF
>TRBJ2-5|TRBV20-1|.|many
TGCAGTGTACTTCCATCGGAGACCCAGTACTTC
CSVLPSETQYF
>TRBJ2-3|TRBV27|.|many
TGTGCCAGCAGTTTTTGGGCCAGACGGGCAGATACGCAGTATTTT
CASSFWARRADTQYF
>TRBJ2-2|TRBV5-1|TRBD1|many
TGCGCCAGCAGCTTACAGGGGGGGAACACCGGGGAGCTGTTTTTT
CASSLQGGNTGELFF
>TRBJ1-1|TRBV7-2|TRBD1|many
TGTGCCAGCAGCTTACCGAGGACAGGGGACACTGAAGCTTTCTTT
CASSLPRTGDTEAFF
>TRBJ2-7|TRBV30|TRBD1|.
TGTGCCTGGAATAAGGGACAGGGACATGACGAGCAGTACTTC
CAWNKGQGHDEQYF
>TRBJ2-1|TRBV3-1|.|many
TGTGCCAGCAGCTTCCGTCGCGGGGGCCTCAATGAGCAGTTCTTC
CASSFRRGGLNEQFF
>TRBJ2-1|TRBV7-2|.|few
TGTGCCAGCAGCTACCCCGTAGGGGCCTCCTACAATGAGCAGTTCTTC
CASSYPVGASYNEQFF
>TRBJ2-1|TRBV7-3|.|many
TGTGCCAGCAGCTTAGGGGGCGCCTCCTACAATGAGCAGTTCTTC
CASSLGGASYNEQFF
>TRBJ1-5|TRBV7-2|.|.
TGTGCCAGCAGCTTTGACCAGTATCAGCCCCAGCATTTT
CASSFDQYQPQHF
>TRBJ1-3|TRBV4-1|TRBD1|many
TGCGCCAGCACCGAGGGGACAGGGGACATCTCTGGAAACACCATATATTTT
CASTEGTGDISGNTIYF
>TRBJ1-3|TRBV5-1|.|many
TGCGCCAGCAGCTTGGCGGGAGTCCGGTACGGAAACACCATATATTTT
CASSLAGVRYGNTIYF
>TRBJ2-6|TRBV19|.|.
TGTGCCAGTAGATTGGGAGGGGGTGGGGCCAACGTCCTGACTTTC
CASRLGGGGANVLTF
>TRBJ2-1|TRBV5-1|TRBD2|many
TGCGCCAGCAGCTCAGAAGGACTAGCGGGGGATGAGCAGTTCTTC
CASSSEGLAGDEQFF
>TRBJ2-3|TRBV5-4|.|many
TGTGCCAGCAGCCCTGACTACACAGATACGCAGTATTTT
CASSPDYTDTQYF
>TRBJ1-2|TRBV7-8|.|few
TGTGCCAGCACACTAGGGGCAGGGGACTATGGCTACACCTTC
CASTLGAGDYGYTF
>TRBJ1-6|TRBV7-2|.|many
TGTGCCAGCAGCTTGGAACAGCCTCCCCTCCACTTT
CASSLEQPPLHF
>TRBJ2-3|TRBV5-1|TRBD1|few
TGCGCCAGCAGCATTATGACAGGGAACACAGATACGCAGTATTTT
CASSIMTGNTDTQYF
>TRBJ1-1|TRBV12-3/TRBV12-4|TRBD1|many
TGTGCCAGCAGCCCGGACAGGGAGAACACTGAAGCTTTCTTT
CASSPDRENTEAFF
>TRBJ1-5|TRBV3-1|.|many
TGTGCCAGCAGCCCCCAAAGCGGGGCTCAGCCCCAGCATTTT
CASSPQSGAQPQHF
>TRBJ2-2|TRBV20-1|.|many
TGCAGTGCTCAGAGCAGGGCGAACACCGGGGAGCTGTTTTTT
CSAQSRANTGELFF
>TRBJ1-5|TRBV27|.|many
TGTGCCAGCAGTTTATCCCGGGCCTCCCAGCCCCAGCATTTT
CASSLSRASQPQHF
>TRBJ1-6|TRBV19|.|many
TGTGCCAGTAGTATAGCCCCGAATCGGGATAATTCACCCCTCCACTTT
CASSIAPNRDNSPLHF
>TRBJ1-5|TRBV11-2|TRBD1|many
TGTGCCAGCAGCTTAGGCGGGACAGGAGGTCAGCCCCAGCATTTT
CASSLGGTGGQPQHF
>TRBJ1-1|TRBV2|.|many
TGTGCCAGCAGTGAAGGGTCCAGGGGTTCGGCTGAAGCTTTCTTT
CASSEGSRGSAEAFF
>TRBJ1-4|TRBV5-1|.|many
TGCGCCAGCAGCTTGGGGACAGTAGGCGAAAAACTGTTTTTT
CASSLGTVGEKLFF
>TRBJ2-1|TRBV5-4|.|.
TGTGCCAGCAGCTTACTCAATTTAGTTCTTCAGCGCACCCGGCGAAGGCATGAGCAGTTCTTC
CASSLLNLVLQRTRRRHEQFF
>TRBJ2-5|TRBV5-1|.|many
TGCGCCAGCAGTCTTGGGTTGGTAGCGGCCGATCAAGAGACCCAGTACTTC
CASSLGLVAADQETQYF
>TRBJ2-5|TRBV4-1|.|many
TGCGCCAGCAGCCAAGGAGAGTTAAAAGAGACCCAGTACTTC
CASSQGELKETQYF
>TRBJ1-5|TRBV12-3/TRBV12-4|.|many
TGTGCCAGCAGGGCGAGCGGCGGCAATCAGCCCCAGCATTTT
CASRASGGNQPQHF
>TRBJ1-2|TRBV7-2|.|.
TGTGCCAGCAGCTGGAGAAGTTGGTATGGCTACACCTTC
CASSWRSWYGYTF
>TRBJ1-5|TRBV4-2|.|.
TGTGCCAGCAGTCGGGGGGGGCACGAACGCAATCAGCCCCAGCATTTT
CASSRGGHERNQPQHF
>TRBJ2-7|TRBV27|.|many
TGTGCCAGCAGTTTGTTAGCAAATCCGCTCGCCGAGCAGTACTTC
CASSLLANPLAEQYF
>TRBJ1-1|TRBV4-3|.|.
TGCGCCAGCAGCCAAGGGGGGGGCTGGGAGAACACTGAAGCTTTCTTT
CASSQGGGWENTEAFF
>TRBJ1-5|TRBV5-1|.|many
TGCGCCAGCACCCGGCAGGGAAGGTGTCATTTT
CASTRQGRCHF
>TRBJ1-6|TRBV20-1|.|.
TGCAGTGCTAGAAGTTCCTATAATTCACCCCTCCACTTT
CSARSSYNSPLHF
>TRBJ1-2|TRBV20-1|.|few
TGCAGTGCCGCCCGACAGATTAACTATGGCTACACCTTC
CSAARQINYGYTF
>TRBJ2-3|TRBV28|TRBD1|.
TGTGCCAGCAGTTTGACAGGGGGCTTTAGCACAGATACGCAGTATTTT
CASSLTGGFSTDTQYF
>TRBJ2-3|TRBV5-1|.|few
TGCGCCAGCAGCTTTTCTAGGGAAGTTAGCACAGATACGCAGTATTTT
CASSFSREVSTDTQYF
>TRBJ1-3|TRBV18|.|many
TGTGCCAGCTCACAGGGGGCTGGAAACACCATATATTTT
CASSQGAGNTIYF